Many counts were recorded for the clone carrying this T cell receptor beta chain. Its specificity is not known. CDR1 is DFQATT and CDR2 is SNEGSKA in the germline V gene (reference sequence). Deletions cut 6 bases from V and 1 base from J, with 9 bases between. The CDR3 is 13 amino acids. These data are taken from a study of regulatory T cells in long-lasting Graves disease. General observations from the study: A greater number of public clonotypes (around 2,700) was shared by persistent patients than by new patients (just over 950).

Arm-PCR with iRepertoire HTBI primers amplified the CDR3 regions for these TCR beta libraries. In the original workflow: Among the samples, roughly 65 TRBV and around 13 TRBJ segments were identified. TCRdb itself ran the multiplex PCR reads through MiXCR, one entry per CDR3 protein. The V and J calls and clone size are TCRdb's, not the authors'. The sample shows roughly 350,000 distinct CDR3 sequences, 16% of them seen only once. This sample's time point: newly diagnosed GD, antithyroid drugs for less than 3 months. RNA extracted from PBMCs served as the sequencing template. It was by American Thyroid Association guidelines that Graves' disease was diagnosed. The same sample was also used in a study of T cells in Graves' hyperthyroidism and ophthalmopathy. This second study notes: TCR CDR3 regions were first amplified by RT-PCR with HTBI primers.

The chain joins TRBV20-1 to TRBJ2-2; no clear D gene. The material was peripheral blood mononuclear cells (PBMCs), obtained at new diagnosis, from a patient treated with antithyroid drugs. The clonotype comes from a man in his forties with Graves disease. The chain's CDR3 is CSAGPRNTGELFF. CDR3 DNA: TGCAGTGCAGGCCCCAGGAACACCGGGGAGCTGTTTTTT.